These T cell receptor beta chains were read from a single sample in a study of blood T cell repertoires in COVID-19. The method was immunoSEQ multiplex PCR; TCRdb's version includes in-frame clones alone and lacks a portion of them. The sample includes approximately 160,000 clones, roughly 83% seen only once; the top ten take about 10%. The specimen sequenced was peripheral blood. The receptors shown here come from a woman aged 80 or over with active or convalescent COVID-19. Both conserved end residues are part of each CDR3. The D gene is left open where the match is weak. Clone size is stated in some rows and not others, as once, few, many or a class when expanded.

J	V	size	D	DNA	CDR3
TRBJ1-2	TRBV6-1	-	TRBD1	TGTGCCAGCAGTGAAAGACAGGGCGGTGGCTACACCTTC	CASSERQGGGYTF
TRBJ1-2	TRBV27	-	-	TGTGCCAGCAGTCCAGGGACACAGCATCCTAACTATGGCTACACCTTC	CASSPGTQHPNYGYTF
TRBJ1-1	TRBV18	-	-	TGTGCCAGCTCCTCTGGGCGGGATAAGAACACTGAAGCTTTCTTT	CASSSGRDKNTEAFF
TRBJ2-5	TRBV5-8	-	TRBD2	TGTGCCAGCAGCGATAGGACTAGCTTGACCCAAGAGACCCAGTACTTC	CASSDRTSLTQETQYF
TRBJ2-7	TRBV6-2/TRBV6-3	-	TRBD1	TGTGCCAGCAGCCCCCGGGACAGCTATTACGAGCAGTACTTC	CASSPRDSYYEQYF
TRBJ2-2	TRBV7-9	-	-	TGTGCCAGCAGCTCACTCCCCCGGGGGACCGGGGAGCTGTTTTTT	CASSSLPRGTGELFF
TRBJ2-6	TRBV19	-	TRBD2	TGTGCCAGTAGCCCACGGGGGGGGACCTCCTTCTCTGGGGCCAACGTCCTGACTTTC	CASSPRGGTSFSGANVLTF
TRBJ1-1	TRBV3-1/TRBV3-2	-	TRBD1	TGTGCCAGCAGCCAAGATCAGTCAGGGGGGAACACTGAAGCTTTCTTT	CASSQDQSGGNTEAFF
TRBJ2-1	TRBV7-6	-	TRBD2	TGTGCCAGCAGCTTAGAGCCCCCCTCACTAGCGGGGGGGCGTTGGGAGCAGTTCTTC	CASSLEPPSLAGGRWEQFF
TRBJ1-6	TRBV18	-	TRBD1	TGTGCCAGCTCCCAGGGACAGGGAGGCGTCTCCTATAATTCACCCCTCCACTTT	CASSQGQGGVSYNSPLHF
TRBJ1-6	TRBV30	-	-	TGTGCCTGGATGGTCCGGTCTTCGCGTTCACCCCTCCACTTT	CAWMVRSSRSPLHF
TRBJ2-2	TRBV19	few	TRBD1	TGTGCCAGTAGTATAAGGGGGACAGGCCTTAACACCGGGGAGCTGTTTTTT	CASSIRGTGLNTGELFF
TRBJ1-1	TRBV29-1	few	TRBD1	TGCAGCGCTGGAAGGCCGGGACAGGGGACTGAAGCTTTCTTT	CSAGRPGQGTEAFF
TRBJ1-2	TRBV6-5	-	TRBD1	TGTGCCAGTACAGACAGGGGGGTACATGGCTACACCTTC	CASTDRGVHGYTF
TRBJ1-1	TRBV19	-	TRBD1	TGTGCCAGTAGTCAAAGACAGGGATTTCCGACTGAAGCTTTCTTT	CASSQRQGFPTEAFF